A selection of T cell receptor beta chains follows, all from one sample in a study of OX40 agonist ivuxolimab in advanced cancers. TCRdb's copy holds only in-frame clones and misses some; the assay was immunoSEQ multiplex PCR. The sample contains 30,000 to 45,000 clones, 78% of which appear only once. The sequences come from CD4+ or CD8+ T cells sorted from blood, collected in a trial of the OX40 agonist ivuxolimab. The receptors here all came from an adult with an advanced solid tumor such as melanoma, head and neck, liver or kidney cancer. The CDR3 runs from the conserved cysteine through the conserved F or W. D genes are given only for firm matches. Clone size is given for some rows only: seen once, a few or many times, or a class if the clone is expanded.

>.|.|TRBJ2-7|TRBV28
CASSLGGARGYEQYF
TGTGCCAGCAGTTTAGGGGGGGCCAGGGGTTACGAGCAGTACTTC
>TRBD1|.|TRBJ2-7|TRBV2
CASRPGQLSYEQYF
TGTGCCAGCAGGCCGGGACAGCTCTCCTACGAGCAGTACTTC
>.|few|TRBJ2-5|TRBV28
CASSLSDGQETQYF
TGTGCCAGCAGTTTATCGGACGGACAAGAGACCCAGTACTTC
>.|.|TRBJ2-7|TRBV18
CASSARDGPYEQYF
TGTGCCAGCTCAGCCCGGGACGGACCCTACGAGCAGTACTTC
>.|.|TRBJ2-2|TRBV12-5
CASGQRQGAGTGELFF
TGTGCTAGTGGTCAACGCCAGGGCGCGGGGACCGGGGAGCTGTTTTTT
>TRBD1|once|TRBJ1-5|TRBV6-1
CASSPTGGVGQPQHF
TGTGCCAGCAGCCCGACAGGGGGAGTAGGTCAGCCCCAGCATTTT
>TRBD1|.|TRBJ1-2|TRBV29-1
CSVGGQSGYTF
TGCAGCGTTGGGGGACAGTCCGGCTACACCTTC
>.|few|TRBJ2-3|TRBV4-1
CASSQVDGSSTDTQYF
TGCGCCAGCAGCCAAGTAGACGGGTCTTCCACAGATACGCAGTATTTT
>.|.|TRBJ1-2|TRBV2
CASSDDNLWSYTF
TGTGCCAGCAGTGATGACAACTTATGGAGCTACACCTTC
>.|.|TRBJ2-3|TRBV21-1
CASRGTSQPATQYF
TGTGCCAGCAGAGGGACTAGTCAGCCGGCTACGCAGTATTTT
>.|.|TRBJ2-3|TRBV27
CASSLSGPRQADTQYF
TGTGCCAGCAGTTTATCGGGGCCCCGCCAGGCAGATACGCAGTATTTT
>.|.|TRBJ1-1|TRBV5-3
CARNLLSSRGQTMNTEAFF
TGTGCCAGAAACCTACTTTCCTCAAGGGGCCAAACCATGAACACTGAAGCTTTCTTT
>.|.|TRBJ2-6|TRBV29-1
CSVQAQSSGANVLTF
TGCAGCGTACAGGCCCAGAGCTCTGGGGCCAACGTCCTGACTTTC
>TRBD1|.|TRBJ1-6|TRBV4-1
CASSQATGGTYNSPLHF
TGCGCCAGCAGCCAAGCGACAGGGGGCACCTATAATTCACCCCTCCACTTT
>.|.|TRBJ1-4|TRBV7-9
CASFDSTATNEKLFF
TGTGCCAGCTTCGACTCAACTGCAACTAATGAAAAACTGTTTTTT
>TRBD2|once|TRBJ2-4|TRBV7-2
CASSRGGGNIQYF
TGTGCCAGCAGCCGGGGGGGAGGAAACATTCAGTACTTC
>.|.|TRBJ2-4|TRBV7-9
CASSPDAIQYF
TGTGCCAGCAGCCCGGATGCCATTCAGTACTTC
>TRBD1|.|TRBJ1-2|TRBV5-1
CASSIRTGDGEGYTF
TGCGCCAGCAGCATTCGGACAGGGGACGGGGAAGGCTACACCTTC
>.|.|TRBJ1-5|TRBV6-1
CASTGQPQHF
TGTGCCAGCACTGGGCAGCCCCAGCATTTT
>.|once|TRBJ2-7|TRBV2
CASGTGTYVQYF
TGTGCCAGCGGAACAGGGACCTACGTGCAGTACTTC
>.|.|TRBJ2-2|TRBV7-2
CASSFRQLSTGELFF
TGTGCCAGCAGCTTTCGACAGCTTAGCACCGGGGAGCTGTTTTTT
>.|.|TRBJ1-1|TRBV28
CASSYDRVKAFF
TGTGCCAGCAGCTACGACCGAGTAAAAGCTTTCTTT
>.|.|TRBJ2-1|TRBV11-2
CASSLSRSSYNEQFF
TGTGCCAGCAGCTTATCTAGGAGCTCCTACAATGAGCAGTTCTTC
>.|once|TRBJ2-5|TRBV29-1
CSVGGAPGETQYF
TGCAGCGTCGGAGGAGCCCCCGGAGAGACCCAGTACTTC
>TRBD2|.|TRBJ2-7|TRBV4-2
CASSQVVAGGPREQYF
TGTGCCAGCAGCCAAGTGGTAGCGGGGGGGCCTAGGGAGCAGTACTTC
>.|.|TRBJ2-7|TRBV7-2
CASSLVELSYEQYF
TGTGCCAGCAGCTTAGTGGAGCTCTCCTACGAGCAGTACTTC
>.|.|TRBJ1-2|TRBV6-5
CASSRGEGISYTF
TGTGCCAGCAGTCGGGGTGAGGGGATCAGCTACACCTTC